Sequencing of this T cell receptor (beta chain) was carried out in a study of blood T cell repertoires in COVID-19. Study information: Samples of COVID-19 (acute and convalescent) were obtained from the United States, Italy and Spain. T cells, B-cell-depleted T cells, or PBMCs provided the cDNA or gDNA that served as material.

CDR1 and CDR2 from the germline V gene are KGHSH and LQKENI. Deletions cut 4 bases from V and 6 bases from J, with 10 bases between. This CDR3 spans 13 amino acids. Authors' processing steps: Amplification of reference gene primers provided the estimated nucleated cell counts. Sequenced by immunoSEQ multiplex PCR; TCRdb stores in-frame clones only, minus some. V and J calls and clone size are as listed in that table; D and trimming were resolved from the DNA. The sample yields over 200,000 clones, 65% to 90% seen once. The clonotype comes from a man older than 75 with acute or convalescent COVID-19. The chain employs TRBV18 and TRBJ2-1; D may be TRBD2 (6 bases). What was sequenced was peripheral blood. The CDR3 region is CASSLSSGNEQFF. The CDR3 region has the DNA TGTGCCAGCTCACTCAGTAGCGGCAATGAGCAGTTCTTC.